Listed below are T cell receptor beta chains from one sample, sequenced in a study of blood T cell repertoires in COVID-19. Produced via immunoSEQ multiplex PCR; TCRdb's table is partial and in-frame only. The sample shows 450,000 to 500,000 clones, 80% to 90% of them seen only once. Sequenced material: peripheral blood. These receptor sequences come from a human donor in a cohort sampled during active COVID-19. Both conserved end residues are part of each CDR3. Each record gives: D gene, J gene, clone size, V gene, CDR3 protein, CDR3 DNA. D genes are given only for firm matches. A row's size may be missing; if present it is once, few, many or a size class.

NA	TRBJ2-7	NA	TRBV18	CASSPTSDEQYF	TGTGCCAGCTCACCTACGAGCGACGAGCAGTACTTC
NA	TRBJ2-5	NA	TRBV7-9	CASSSVQGLLETQYF	TGTGCCAGCAGCTCGGTACAGGGATTATTGGAGACCCAGTACTTC
TRBD1	TRBJ1-2	NA	TRBV28	CASTRGYNYGYTF	TGTGCCAGCACCAGGGGGTATAACTATGGCTACACCTTC
NA	TRBJ1-5	NA	TRBV19	CASSGRVGQPQHF	TGTGCCAGTAGTGGCAGGGTCGGTCAGCCCCAGCATTTT
TRBD1	TRBJ1-1	NA	TRBV5-6	CASSIRGTEAFF	TGTGCCAGCAGCATCAGGGGGACTGAAGCTTTCTTT
NA	TRBJ1-5	few	TRBV28	CASSLPGRRNQPQHF	TGTGCCAGCAGTTTACCAGGGAGGAGGAATCAGCCCCAGCATTTT
NA	TRBJ2-3	NA	TRBV7-2	CASSLGLPSTDTQYF	TGTGCCAGCAGCTTGGGACTCCCTAGCACAGATACGCAGTATTTT
TRBD1	TRBJ1-1	NA	TRBV7-9	CASSHGTDRVGNTEAFF	TGTGCCAGCAGCCATGGTACAGACAGGGTGGGAAACACTGAAGCTTTCTTT
TRBD1	TRBJ1-1	NA	TRBV3-1/TRBV3-2	CASSQDGRTGRIEAFF	TGTGCCAGCAGCCAAGATGGGAGGACAGGGCGTATTGAAGCTTTCTTT
NA	TRBJ2-7	NA	TRBV13	CASSTFTGSYEQYF	TGTGCCAGCAGCACCTTTACGGGGAGTTACGAGCAGTACTTC
TRBD2	TRBJ2-7	once	TRBV28	CASIPWAGADEQYF	TGTGCCAGCATCCCCTGGGCGGGAGCCGACGAGCAGTACTTC
TRBD1	TRBJ2-7	NA	TRBV30	CAWNSSPSGTGRSYEQYF	TGTGCCTGGAACTCATCGCCGTCCGGGACAGGTCGTTCCTACGAGCAGTACTTC
TRBD2	TRBJ2-5	NA	TRBV7-6	CASSLLSQAGGPRETQYF	TGTGCCAGCAGCTTACTTAGTCAAGCGGGAGGGCCTCGGGAGACCCAGTACTTC
TRBD2	TRBJ2-7	NA	TRBV30	CAWSVGLAGGRSYEQYF	TGTGCCTGGAGTGTAGGGCTAGCGGGAGGAAGGTCCTACGAGCAGTACTTC
TRBD1	TRBJ2-1	NA	TRBV18	CASSPTGALYNEQFF	TGTGCCAGCTCACCGACAGGGGCCCTCTACAATGAGCAGTTCTTC
NA	TRBJ1-2	NA	TRBV30	CAWSVNPAYGYTF	TGTGCCTGGAGTGTTAACCCAGCGTATGGCTACACCTTC
TRBD1	TRBJ1-1	NA	TRBV6-5	CASSFQTGGTEAFF	TGTGCCAGCAGTTTCCAAACAGGGGGCACTGAAGCTTTCTTT
NA	TRBJ1-1	NA	TRBV4-3	CASSQVPQGRNTEAFF	TGCGCCAGCAGCCAAGTCCCACAGGGACGAAACACTGAAGCTTTCTTT
TRBD1	TRBJ1-1	NA	TRBV19	CASSSDRGGTEAFF	TGTGCCAGTAGTAGCGACAGGGGAGGAACTGAAGCTTTCTTT
NA	TRBJ1-2	NA	TRBV19	CASSIARGYGYTF	TGTGCCAGTAGTATAGCTCGGGGCTATGGCTACACCTTC
TRBD1	TRBJ1-2	NA	TRBV7-9	CASSTWTGPNYGYTF	TGTGCCAGCAGCACTTGGACAGGGCCCAACTATGGCTACACCTTC
TRBD2	TRBJ2-7	NA	TRBV2	CASLWTSGSPTSYEQYF	TGTGCCAGCCTATGGACTAGCGGGTCTCCTACCTCCTACGAGCAGTACTTC
NA	TRBJ1-1	NA	TRBV19	CASSPTTANTEAFF	TGTGCCAGTAGTCCGACGACTGCCAACACTGAAGCTTTCTTT
NA	TRBJ2-3	NA	TRBV15	CATSRQMWGVGTDTQYF	TGTGCCACCAGCAGACAGATGTGGGGAGTCGGCACAGATACGCAGTATTTT
NA	TRBJ2-7	NA	TRBV18	CASSPLEAGSGTYEQYF	TGTGCCAGCTCACCCCTCGAGGCGGGTAGCGGCACCTACGAGCAGTACTTC
NA	TRBJ1-2	NA	TRBV5-4	CASSPESGYGYTF	TGTGCCAGCAGCCCGGAGAGCGGCTATGGCTACACCTTC
NA	TRBJ2-1	NA	TRBV30	CAWSAGTSRSFGQFF	TGTGCCTGGAGTGCAGGAACTAGCCGATCCTTTGGGCAGTTCTTC
TRBD1	TRBJ1-2	NA	TRBV19	CASSILIRQGLWGYTF	TGTGCCAGTAGTATCCTCATTCGACAGGGGTTATGGGGCTACACCTTC
NA	TRBJ2-2	NA	TRBV14	CASSLLGGPNTGELFF	TGTGCCAGCAGCCTGCTGGGGGGTCCCAACACCGGGGAGCTGTTTTTT
TRBD1	TRBJ2-3	NA	TRBV11-2	CASSLGGQEGDTQYF	TGTGCCAGCAGCCTGGGGGGACAGGAGGGGGATACGCAGTATTTT
NA	TRBJ2-1	NA	TRBV6-2/TRBV6-3	CASSYSWRSSNEQFF	TGTGCCAGCAGTTATAGCTGGAGAAGTTCCAATGAGCAGTTCTTC
TRBD1	TRBJ1-5	NA	TRBV6-5	CASRGDRSDQPQHF	TGTGCCAGTCGGGGGGACAGGTCTGATCAGCCCCAGCATTTT
TRBD1	TRBJ1-1	NA	TRBV7-8	CASTPTGAIPMNTEAFF	TGTGCCAGCACCCCGACAGGGGCTATCCCCATGAACACTGAAGCTTTCTTT
TRBD2	TRBJ2-3	NA	TRBV7-3	CASSIAGASRDTQYF	TGTGCCAGCAGTATAGCGGGAGCTTCGCGAGATACGCAGTATTTT
NA	TRBJ2-7	NA	TRBV30	CAISGLSYEQYF	TGTGCCATTTCAGGGCTGTCCTACGAGCAGTACTTC
NA	TRBJ1-2	NA	TRBV9	CASSREGGYGYTF	TGTGCCAGCAGCCGGGAGGGCGGATATGGCTACACCTTC
NA	TRBJ2-4	NA	TRBV5-5	CASSLGAGVGTNIQYF	TGTGCCAGCAGCTTGGGTGCAGGGGTGGGGACAAACATTCAGTACTTC
TRBD2	TRBJ2-3	NA	TRBV6-5	CASSYSSGRVNTQYF	TGTGCCAGCAGTTACTCTAGCGGGAGAGTGAATACGCAGTATTTT
NA	TRBJ1-2	NA	TRBV6-5	CASSWSGAHYGYTF	TGTGCCAGCAGTTGGTCAGGGGCGCACTATGGCTACACCTTC
NA	TRBJ1-1	NA	TRBV28	CASSFEGRGNTEAFF	TGTGCCAGCAGTTTTGAGGGCAGGGGGAACACTGAAGCTTTCTTT
TRBD2	TRBJ2-1	NA	TRBV18	CASSLYRTSGGREQFF	TGTGCCAGCTCACTTTACAGGACTAGCGGAGGTCGTGAGCAGTTCTTC
NA	TRBJ1-3	few	TRBV3-1/TRBV3-2	CASSPRAGNTIYF	TGTGCCAGCAGCCCACGCGCTGGAAACACCATATATTTT
TRBD1	TRBJ2-2	NA	TRBV4-1	CASSQPPTGPGTGELFF	TGCGCCAGCAGCCAACCCCCGACAGGGCCGGGTACCGGGGAGCTGTTTTTT
TRBD1	TRBJ2-7	NA	TRBV3-1/TRBV3-2	CASSPQRVGTGELSTSYEQYF	TGTGCCAGCAGCCCCCAAAGGGTAGGGACAGGGGAACTAAGCACTTCCTACGAGCAGTACTTC
TRBD1	TRBJ1-2	NA	TRBV7-2	CASSSGTGAPNGVGYTF	TGTGCCAGCAGCTCCGGGACAGGTGCCCCTAATGGGGTGGGCTACACCTTC
TRBD1	TRBJ1-4	NA	TRBV11-2	CASSFAQGTREKLFF	TGTGCCAGCAGCTTCGCACAGGGGACGAGGGAAAAACTGTTTTTT
NA	TRBJ2-7	few	TRBV2	CASRIGGEIQGEQYF	TGTGCCAGCCGAATCGGCGGAGAAATTCAGGGCGAGCAGTACTTC
NA	TRBJ1-6	NA	TRBV20-1	CSAGVNSYNSPLHF	TGCAGTGCTGGTGTAAACTCCTATAATTCACCCCTCCACTTT
NA	TRBJ1-1	once	TRBV5-1	CASSLTGRDTEAFF	TGCGCCAGCAGCTTGACAGGGAGGGACACTGAAGCTTTCTTT
TRBD2	TRBJ2-2	once	TRBV6-2/TRBV6-3	CASSYYASGSTGELFF	TGTGCCAGCAGTTACTATGCTAGCGGGAGCACCGGGGAGCTGTTTTTT
NA	TRBJ1-2	NA	TRBV11-1	CASSRSGASTYYGYTF	TGTGCCAGCAGCCGAAGTGGGGCTTCCACCTACTATGGCTACACCTTC
TRBD2	TRBJ2-1	NA	TRBV29-1	CSVERTSGGGEQFF	TGCAGCGTAGAAAGGACTAGCGGGGGGGGTGAGCAGTTCTTC
TRBD1	TRBJ1-2	NA	TRBV19	CASSDFTGVANYGYTF	TGTGCCAGTAGCGATTTTACAGGGGTCGCTAACTATGGCTACACCTTC